This paragraph reports one T cell receptor beta chain. This clone was picked up a small number of times. Its antigen is unknown. No base-level quality is on record; no much larger clone is a single base apart. Each donor gave one peripheral blood draw, averaging roughly 120 mL, which was collected into heparinised tubes. Naive, central memory, regulatory and stem cell-like memory CD4+ T cells were sorted on a BD FACSAria II using a panel including CD45RO, CCR7, CD25, CD127, CD95 and CD27. A purity above 98% was achieved for all sorted populations. PBMCs were separated immediately by Lymphoprep density gradient centrifugation and were stained directly, without being cultured. Samples were stained and sorted in pairs, with one healthy donor and one patient per experiment, so that batch effects were minimized. Trimming takes 5 bases from V and 11 bases from J, and the germline ends sit 10 bases apart. The cysteine opens and the phenylalanine closes a CDR3 of 11 amino acids. Only the CDR3 DNA is retained, 33 bases long and in frame from the first base. Taken from the germline V gene (reference sequence), the CDR1 and CDR2 loops are LNHNV and YYDKDF.

The High Capacity cDNA Reverse Transcription Kit was used to reverse transcribe all of the isolated RNA, meaning that expressed TCRB transcripts were what got sequenced. Deep immunoSEQ sequencing was performed on naive, central memory and regulatory T cell samples, with an average of about 3.57 million total reads per sample. After sorted cells were lysed in RLT buffer, RNA was extracted with DNase-treated RNeasy Micro or Mini kits, with the choice depending on cell number. Each cell subset was processed on its own to prevent cross-contamination, while patient and healthy donor samples were processed together. The immunoSEQ multiplex PCR was used to amplify TCRB sequences from cDNA, generating 87-bp fragments that spanned the CDR3 region. Sequencing of the amplicons was done on the Illumina HiSeq platform. Per the authors' processing: Synthetic template baselines were used to correct PCR bias computationally, reads within Hamming distance 2 were collapsed together, and singletons that could not be merged were discarded. Reads were aligned against IMGT to assign V, D and J genes, CDR3 length and insertions or deletions at six rearrangement sites. Clonotype counts were normalized to sorted cell number within each subset before computing true diversity and Gini coefficients with the tcR R package. The overlap coefficient, calculated on TCRB nucleotide sequences, was used to quantify repertoire sharing. TCRdb mirrors the immuneACCESS table, restricted to in-frame sequences. Some clones are absent from its copies; in checked studies, under half trace to an unresolved V gene, and the reason for the others is unknown. V and J calls and clone size follow that table, whereas D and trimming were derived from the DNA. In this sample the table shows about 190,000 clones, approximately 7.8% of which occur a single time. The ten largest account for roughly 1% of the sample.

This specimen belongs to a study of beta chain features in type 1 diabetes (dated by TCRdb to the late 2010s). Context from the whole study: Patients and healthy donors did not differ in mean age, gender distribution, total cell number or subset yield. A total of around 110,000,000 sorted cells were examined across all samples, and a strong correlation was observed between cell number per subset and RNA yield. The study compared TCRB repertoires of sorted circulating CD4+ T cell subsets between recently diagnosed type 1 diabetes patients and matched healthy donors. Naive and central memory subsets were obtained from all 30 or so donors, but regulatory and stem cell-like memory subsets were isolated from only 8 patients and roughly eight healthy donors.

Paper-wide results and their limitations: At VDJ recombination sites, patients with type 1 diabetes made fewer insertions and deleted more nucleotides, a pattern implying thymic rearrangement abnormalities. Naive, central memory and regulatory TCRB repertoires appeared more similar among patients than among healthy donors. Because cDNA was sequenced instead of genomic DNA, activated cells with high expression could be over-represented, although the groups did not differ in activation or CD3 levels. Type 1 diabetes patients showed a moderate but significant shortening of TCRB CDR3 length in all four CD4+ subsets. PCR may preferentially amplify shorter templates, but because patient and control samples were amplified and corrected together, any resulting skew would affect both groups equally. Only small numbers of individuals were included in the HLA sub-analyses, which left unresolved whether HLA type had any influence on TCRB rearrangement.

The sequence joins TRBV15 to TRBJ2-1; the D segment could be TRBD1, given 5 matching bases. The sample was central memory CD4+ T cells from blood. The receptor was isolated from a middle-aged woman with type 1 diabetes. The sequenced DNA is TGTGCCACCAGCCTCAGACAGAAGCAGTTCTTC. Its translation reads: CATSLRQKQFF.